The TCR beta chain under discussion was sequenced for a study of naive and memory T cell subsets. Two oligonucleotides, mixed equimolar, formed the beta constant-region primer covering TRBC1 and TRBC2. Nested alpha and beta constant-region primers with the SP2 primer drove four PCR rounds on ligated cDNA. TCRdb re-analysed the UMI-ligation and nested PCR reads in MiXCR, keeping a single row per CDR3 protein. The sample yields more than 95,000 distinct CDR3 sequences, about 14% seen once. CMV status came from CD4+ IFNgamma after overnight CMV lysate stimulation. Four subsets defined by CD45RA and CD27 were sorted after CD3, CD4, CD8 and live/dead staining. Looked up from germline, CDR1 is SEHNR and CDR2 is FQNEAQ (reference sequence). The CDR3 is made up of 14 amino acids. The V and J ends lost 3 bases and 2 bases respectively, with 10 bases between them. This clonotype was observed a few times. Its matching antigen is unknown.

The study, taken as a whole, reports: Findings for naive and memory subsets could not be checked against ground truth. Gini index rose across naive, CM, EM and EMRA in CD4 and CD8. Naive repertoires, especially CD8, held a few larger clonotypes, possibly memory cells re-expressing CD45RA.

Specimen: naive CD8+ T cells from blood. This TCR derives from a human donor in good health. V is TRBV7-9 and J is TRBJ2-5; a possible D gene is TRBD1 (6 bases). CDR3 DNA: TGTGCCAGCAGCTTCCGGGACAAACAAGAGACCCAGTACTTC. Residues: CASSFRDKQETQYF.